This T cell receptor beta chain was recovered during a study of monozygotic twins with inflammatory bowel disease. General study results and limits: Fewer shared clonotypes with others were found in IBD patients than in healthy twins, especially with disease activity.

CDR3 length: 18 amino acids. Germline assignment: CDR1 MNHEY and CDR2 SVGAGI. TCRdb reprocessed the 5' RACE reads and reports one entry per CDR3 protein, with no DNA. Its table lists approximately 380,000 distinct CDR3 sequences. Turning to this clonotype: The antigen is undetermined.

The chain combines TRBV6-5 with TRBJ2-2; TCRdb designates TRBD1, a call that cannot be tested without DNA. The receptor was isolated from a human donor with ulcerative colitis or Crohn's disease, or a healthy co-twin of an affected twin (not recorded which). The sequenced sample consisted of blood. CDR3 in amino acids: CASSYRGLGVEDTGELFF.